These T cell receptor beta chains were read from a single sample in a study of response to subunit inactivated influenza vaccine. TCRdb processed the RT-PCR reads anew with MiXCR; each CDR3 protein has one entry. Altogether over 650,000 distinct CDR3 sequences are present, 15% to 20% being singletons, with the ten largest covering roughly a tenth. This specimen consisted of PBMCs from blood, obtained 5 to 6 days after vaccination. These receptors came from a man aged 50 to 60 who received an inactivated influenza vaccine. CDR3s include the opening cysteine and the closing phenylalanine or tryptophan. A D gene is named only where the DNA matches it firmly. Only some rows state a clone size, as once, few, many or a class for expanded clones.

v_call,clone_size,j_call,d_call,cdr3_nt,cdr3_aa
TRBV6-2/TRBV6-3,few,TRBJ2-7,NA,TGTGCCAGCAGTTACTCCCAGGGGGGCTCCTACGAGCAGTACTTC,CASSYSQGGSYEQYF
TRBV6-2/TRBV6-3,NA,TRBJ2-1,NA,TGTGCCAGCAGTTCAATCGGGGGAGAGCAGTTCTTC,CASSSIGGEQFF
TRBV20-1,NA,TRBJ2-2,NA,TGCAGTGCTAGTCCCCGGATGAACACCGGGGAGCTGTTTTTT,CSASPRMNTGELFF
TRBV7-2,few,TRBJ2-7,NA,TGTGCCAGCAGCTTAGCGGGGAGTAAATACGAGCAGTACTTC,CASSLAGSKYEQYF
TRBV20-1,NA,TRBJ2-5,NA,TGCAGTGCTAGACCAAACCCGGGGCGGGAGACCCAGTACTTC,CSARPNPGRETQYF
TRBV12-3/TRBV12-4,many,TRBJ2-7,TRBD1,TGTGCCAGCAGTACCCGACAGGGCGCGTACGAGCAGTACTTC,CASSTRQGAYEQYF
TRBV7-2,NA,TRBJ2-1,NA,TGTGCCAGCAGCTTTGGGAGTAGCGGCTACAATGAGCAGTTCTTC,CASSFGSSGYNEQFF
TRBV5-1,few,TRBJ1-6,NA,TGCGCCAGCAGCCCAACCACTAATTCACCCCTCCACTTT,CASSPTTNSPLHF
TRBV20-1,many,TRBJ2-1,NA,TGCAGTGCTAGAGACTATGAGCAGTTCTTC,CSARDYEQFF
TRBV3-1,NA,TRBJ2-1,TRBD2,TGTGCCAGCAGCCCTAGAACTGGACTAGCGGGCTACAATGAGCAGTTCTTC,CASSPRTGLAGYNEQFF
TRBV9,NA,TRBJ2-1,TRBD2,TGTGCCAGCAGCGTATCCGGAGCGGGAGGCAATGAGCAGTTCTTC,CASSVSGAGGNEQFF
TRBV5-1,few,TRBJ2-3,NA,TGCGCCAGCAGCTATAGACTTCGCACAGATACGCAGTATTTT,CASSYRLRTDTQYF
TRBV6-2/TRBV6-3,NA,TRBJ2-1,NA,TGTGCCAGCGGGCGAGATCGGCGGGGCCCCCAAGGTGAGCAGTTCTTC,CASGRDRRGPQGEQFF
TRBV25-1,many,TRBJ1-5,NA,TGTGCCAGCAGTGACGGTAGACACATCAATCAGCCCCAGCATTTT,CASSDGRHINQPQHF
TRBV4-1,few,TRBJ1-2,NA,TGCGCCAGCAGCCAAGGTCCTGGGGGTAACTATGGCTACACCTTC,CASSQGPGGNYGYTF
TRBV5-1,NA,TRBJ2-4,NA,TGCGCCAGCAGCTTGTTCGGTGGGGACATTCAGTACTTC,CASSLFGGDIQYF
TRBV29-1,few,TRBJ2-7,NA,TGCAGCGGGGTGACTAGTCCCAACGAGCAGTACTTC,CSGVTSPNEQYF
TRBV6-5,many,TRBJ1-1,NA,TGTGCCAGCAGTTACCGGGCTGTGAAAATTTGGGACACTGAAGCTTTCTTT,CASSYRAVKIWDTEAFF